These 5 T cell receptor beta chains were all obtained from the same sample, sequenced in a study of OX40 agonist ivuxolimab in advanced cancers. Profiled with immunoSEQ multiplex PCR; TCRdb holds only in-frame clones, not every one. This sample has about 38,000 clones; over 65% occur once, and the top ten carry 9.5% to 15%. The specimen was CD4+ or CD8+ T cells sorted from blood, collected in a trial of the OX40 agonist ivuxolimab. These receptors were taken from an adult with an advanced solid tumor such as melanoma, head and neck, liver or kidney cancer.

The V call is TRBV5-1, the J call TRBJ2-3; 11 nucleotides agree with TRBD2. Germline CDR1 SGHRS, CDR2 YFSETQ. CDR3 size: 14 residues. V lost 5 bases, J lost 6 bases, and 5 bases stayed unmatched. CDR3 DNA: TGCGCCAGCAGGCGGACTAGCGGGTTGGATACGCAGTATTTT. Translation gives CASRRTSGLDTQYF.

The chain is built from TRBV28 and TRBJ1-2; no reliable D call. The germline CDR1 and CDR2 sequences are MDHEN and SYDVKM. The CDR3 sequence is 12 residues long. V gave up 5 bases and J gave up 0 bases, with 4 bases separating them. The CDR3 DNA is TGTGCCAGCAGTACCACTAACTATGGCTACACCTTC. Amino acids: CASSTTNYGYTF.

The V and J genes are TRBV7-6 and TRBJ2-5; 9 bases are shared with TRBD1. J lost 4 bases, V lost 4 bases, and 7 bases had no gene match. Germline V CDR1 and CDR2: SGHVS, FNYEAQ. This CDR3 has 15 residues. CDR3 sequence reads: CASSSGTGKVETQYF. The CDR3 DNA is TGTGCCAGCAGCTCCGGGACAGGGAAGGTAGAGACCCAGTACTTC.

V gene TRBV5-1 combines with J gene TRBJ2-7; 9 bases line up with TRBD2. The CDR3 is 13 amino acids. Germline V CDR1 and CDR2: SGHRS, YFSETQ. V was pared by 0 bases and J by 12 bases, with 7 bases of the junction left unmatched. CDR3 bases: TGCGCCAGCAGCTTGGGGGGCCTAGCGGGACTGTACTTC. The encoded protein is CASSLGGLAGLYF.

The chain links TRBV5-4 to TRBJ1-3, with 7 bases lining up with TRBD1. V lost 2 bases to trimming and J lost 0 bases; unmatched junction nucleotides: 8. Germline V gene lookup returns CDR1 SGHNT and CDR2 YYREEE (reference sequence). This CDR3 region has 17 residues. The CDR3 DNA reads TGTGCCAGCAGCTTCCTGACAGGGCATAGCTCTGGAAACACCATATATTTT. Translated, it gives CASSFLTGHSSGNTIYF. Based on the CDR3 plus reference TRBV5-4 and TRBJ1-3, the full variable domain is ETGVTQSPTHLIKTRGQQVTLRCSSQSGHNTVSWYQQALGQGPQFIFQYYREEENGRGNFPPRFSGLQFPNYSSELNVNALELDDSALYLCASSFLTGHSSGNTIYFGEGSWLTVV.